This TCR beta chain was sequenced for a study of PD-1 blockade in classical Hodgkin lymphoma. Here immunoSEQ multiplex PCR was the method, and the copy in TCRdb shows in-frame clones only, minus some. This sample carries about 21,000 clones, roughly three quarters of them seen once, and the ten largest clones take 7.2%. A note on this clone: The antigen remains unidentified.

Study-level results: Exclusion was applied to patients who started nivolumab under 1 year after ASCT. While CD8+ TCR diversity did not rise significantly by C4D1, CD4+ TCR diversity did. Reported findings placed baseline TCR diversity lower in newly diagnosed patients (compared with healthy donors).

The germline V gene has CDR1 KGHSY and CDR2 FQNENV. CDR3 size: 13 residues. Unmatched junction bases numbered 3, after V lost 2 bases and J lost 9 bases. The sample's time point: cycle 4 day 1 (C4D1), after less than 7 weeks of nivolumab. Every patient was affected by relapse after autologous stem cell transplantation, while exposure to brentuximab vedotin was not uniform. Classification of best responses gave complete response, partial response or progressive disease. The chain couples TRBV16 to TRBJ2-7, with 11 bases matching TRBD1. This TCR was sampled from a human donor with classical Hodgkin lymphoma. Here the sequenced sample was peripheral blood mononuclear cells (PBMCs), taken before the fourth cycle of nivolumab. The CDR3 DNA is TGTGCCAGCAGCCAAGGGACAGGGGGACTGCAGTACTTC. It translates to CASSQGTGGLQYF.